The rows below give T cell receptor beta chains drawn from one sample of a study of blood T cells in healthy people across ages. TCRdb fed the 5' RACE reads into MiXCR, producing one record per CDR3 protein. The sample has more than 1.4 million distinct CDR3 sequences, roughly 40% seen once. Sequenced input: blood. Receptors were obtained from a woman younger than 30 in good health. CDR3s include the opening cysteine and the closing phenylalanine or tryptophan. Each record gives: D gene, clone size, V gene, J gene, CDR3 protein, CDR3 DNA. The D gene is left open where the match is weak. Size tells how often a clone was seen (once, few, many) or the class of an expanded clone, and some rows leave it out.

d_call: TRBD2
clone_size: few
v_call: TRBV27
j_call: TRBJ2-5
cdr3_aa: CASKAQLAGQETQYF
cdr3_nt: TGTGCCAGCAAGGCCCAACTAGCGGGTCAAGAGACCCAGTACTTC

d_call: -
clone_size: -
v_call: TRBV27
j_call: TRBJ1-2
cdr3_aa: CASSLSIQAYGYTF
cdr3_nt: TGTGCCAGCAGTTTATCGATACAGGCATATGGCTACACCTTC

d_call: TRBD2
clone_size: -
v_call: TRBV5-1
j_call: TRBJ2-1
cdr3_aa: CASSWDLAGGDNGQFF
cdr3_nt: TGCGCCAGCAGCTGGGATCTAGCGGGAGGTGACAATGGGCAGTTCTTC

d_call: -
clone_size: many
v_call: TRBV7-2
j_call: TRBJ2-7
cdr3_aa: CASSLFRTDYEQYF
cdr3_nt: TGTGCCAGCAGCTTATTCAGGACCGATTACGAGCAGTACTTC

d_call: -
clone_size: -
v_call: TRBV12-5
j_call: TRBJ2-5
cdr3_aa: CASGANPNLNEQYF
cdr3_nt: TGTGCTAGTGGGGCAAATCCAAACCTTAATGAGCAGTACTTC

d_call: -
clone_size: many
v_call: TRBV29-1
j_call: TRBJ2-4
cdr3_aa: CSVEGENIQYF
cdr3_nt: TGCAGCGTTGAAGGGGAAAACATTCAGTACTTC

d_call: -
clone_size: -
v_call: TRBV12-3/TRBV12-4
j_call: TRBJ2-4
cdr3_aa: CASSPHSKNIQYF
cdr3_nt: TGTGCCAGCAGTCCGCACAGCAAAAACATTCAGTACTTC

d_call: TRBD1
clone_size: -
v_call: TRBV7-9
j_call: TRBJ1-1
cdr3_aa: CASSSPKGQLRQNAEAFF
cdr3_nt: TGTGCCAGCAGCTCCCCCAAGGGACAGCTTCGGCAGAACGCTGAAGCTTTCTTT

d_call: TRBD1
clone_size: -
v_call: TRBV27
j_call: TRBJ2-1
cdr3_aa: CASSWDRGNEQFF
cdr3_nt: TGTGCCAGCAGTTGGGACAGGGGCAATGAGCAGTTCTTC

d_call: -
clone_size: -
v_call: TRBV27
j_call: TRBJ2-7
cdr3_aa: CASSSCSSEQYF
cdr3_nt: TGTGCCAGCAGTTCCTGCAGCTCCGAGCAGTACTTC

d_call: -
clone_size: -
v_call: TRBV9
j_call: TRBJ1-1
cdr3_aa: CASSVGHTEAFF
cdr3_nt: TGTGCCAGCAGCGTAGGTCACACTGAAGCTTTCTTT

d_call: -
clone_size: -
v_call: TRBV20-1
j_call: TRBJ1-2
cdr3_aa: CSAPPLPTEEPKRGYTF
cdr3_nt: TGCAGTGCCCCCCCATTGCCGACAGAGGAACCGAAGAGGGGCTACACCTTC

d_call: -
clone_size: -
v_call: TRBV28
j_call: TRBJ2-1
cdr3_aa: CASRWSRGDWEQFF
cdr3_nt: TGTGCCAGCAGGTGGAGCAGGGGGGATTGGGAGCAGTTCTTC

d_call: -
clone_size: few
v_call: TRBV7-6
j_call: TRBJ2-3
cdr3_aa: CASSLVAPPDTQYF
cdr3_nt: TGTGCCAGCAGCTTAGTGGCCCCCCCAGATACGCAGTATTTT

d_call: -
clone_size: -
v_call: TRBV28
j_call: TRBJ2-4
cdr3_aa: CASTLGSLAKNIQYF
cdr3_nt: TGTGCCAGCACCCTGGGATCGTTAGCCAAAAACATTCAGTACTTC

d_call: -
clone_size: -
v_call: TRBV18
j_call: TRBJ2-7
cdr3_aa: CASSPGETTREQYF
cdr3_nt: TGTGCCAGCTCACCGGGGGAGACTACCAGGGAGCAGTACTTC

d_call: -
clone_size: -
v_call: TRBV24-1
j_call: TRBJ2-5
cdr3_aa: CATSAGRGGYQETQYF
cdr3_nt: TGTGCCACCAGTGCCGGCAGGGGAGGGTACCAAGAGACCCAGTACTTC

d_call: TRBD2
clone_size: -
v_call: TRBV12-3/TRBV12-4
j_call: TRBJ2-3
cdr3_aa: CASRKAGETTDTQYF
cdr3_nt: TGTGCCAGCAGGAAAGCGGGGGAGACCACAGATACGCAGTATTTT

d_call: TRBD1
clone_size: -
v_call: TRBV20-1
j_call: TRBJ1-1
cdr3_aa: CSAPDRAEPNTEAFF
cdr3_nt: TGCAGTGCCCCGGACAGGGCCGAACCGAACACTGAAGCTTTCTTT

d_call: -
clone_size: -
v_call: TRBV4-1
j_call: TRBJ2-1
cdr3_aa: CASSQTYQETQFF
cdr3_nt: TGCGCCAGCAGCCAGACGTACCAAGAGACCCAGTTCTTC

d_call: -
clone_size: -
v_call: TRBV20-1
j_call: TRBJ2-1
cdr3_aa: CSAPEGVGSSFF
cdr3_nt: TGCAGTGCTCCTGAAGGCGTCGGGTCCTCGTTCTTC

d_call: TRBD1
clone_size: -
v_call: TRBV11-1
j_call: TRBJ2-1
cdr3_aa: CVSSRLSPTGPPYNEQFF
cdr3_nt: TGTGTCAGCAGCAGATTATCCCCGACAGGGCCGCCCTACAATGAGCAGTTCTTC

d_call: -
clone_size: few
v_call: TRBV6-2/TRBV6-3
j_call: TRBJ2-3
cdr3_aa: CASSLITGYRDSYTDTQYF
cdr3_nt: TGTGCCAGCAGTCTAATTACAGGATACCGGGACTCCTACACAGATACGCAGTATTTT

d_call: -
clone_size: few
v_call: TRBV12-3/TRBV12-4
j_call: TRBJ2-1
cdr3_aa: CASSLTPGEQFF
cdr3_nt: TGTGCCAGCAGTTTAACTCCGGGGGAGCAGTTCTTC

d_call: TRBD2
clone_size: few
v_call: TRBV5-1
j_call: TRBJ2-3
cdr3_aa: CASSLAELIPSTDTQYF
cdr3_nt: TGCGCCAGCAGCCTAGCGGAGCTAATTCCTAGCACAGATACGCAGTATTTT

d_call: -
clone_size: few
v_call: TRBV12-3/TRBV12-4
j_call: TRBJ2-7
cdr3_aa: CASSPSFRRGSSYNEQYF
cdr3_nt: TGTGCCAGCAGTCCCAGCTTTAGGCGGGGTAGCTCCTACAATGAGCAGTACTTC

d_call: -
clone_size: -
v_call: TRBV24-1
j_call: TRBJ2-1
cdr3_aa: CATSDFGEQFF
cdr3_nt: TGTGCCACCAGTGATTTTGGTGAGCAGTTCTTC

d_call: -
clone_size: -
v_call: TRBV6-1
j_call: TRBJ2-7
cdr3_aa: CASSESAGAFGYEQYF
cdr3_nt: TGTGCCAGCAGTGAAAGCGCAGGGGCCTTTGGATACGAGCAGTACTTC

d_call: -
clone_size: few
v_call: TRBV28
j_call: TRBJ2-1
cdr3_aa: CASSSSSDEQFF
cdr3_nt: TGTGCCAGCAGTTCTAGCAGCGATGAGCAGTTCTTC

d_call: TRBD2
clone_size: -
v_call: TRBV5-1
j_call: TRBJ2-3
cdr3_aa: CASSLAGGDDTQYF
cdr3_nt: TGCGCCAGCAGCTTGGCGGGAGGCGATGATACGCAGTATTTT

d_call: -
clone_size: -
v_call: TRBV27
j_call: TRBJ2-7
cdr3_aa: CASSFQVSYEQYF
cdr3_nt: TGTGCCAGCAGTTTTCAGGTTTCCTACGAGCAGTACTTC

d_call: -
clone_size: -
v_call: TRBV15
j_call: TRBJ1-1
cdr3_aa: CATSGKDMLSDPTEAFF
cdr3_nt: TGTGCCACCAGCGGAAAGGACATGCTCAGCGACCCCACTGAAGCTTTCTTT

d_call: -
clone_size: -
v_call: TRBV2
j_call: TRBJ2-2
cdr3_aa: CASSEVNRDTGELFF
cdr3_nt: TGTGCCAGCAGTGAAGTAAACAGGGATACCGGGGAGCTGTTTTTT

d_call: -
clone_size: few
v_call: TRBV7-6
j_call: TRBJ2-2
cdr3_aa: CASSSHPTGELFF
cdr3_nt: TGTGCCAGCAGCTCGCACCCCACCGGGGAGCTGTTTTTT

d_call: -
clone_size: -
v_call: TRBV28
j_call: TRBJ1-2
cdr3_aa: CASSLTGMYGYTF
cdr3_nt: TGTGCCAGCAGTTTAACAGGAATGTATGGCTACACCTTC

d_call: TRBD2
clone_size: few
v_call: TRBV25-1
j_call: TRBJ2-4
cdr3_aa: CASSGGGGGRKNIQYF
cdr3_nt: TGTGCCAGCAGTGGTGGCGGGGGGGGGAGAAAAAACATTCAGTACTTC

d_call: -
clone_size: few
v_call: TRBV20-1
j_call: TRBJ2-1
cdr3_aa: CSARAALRDGPFF
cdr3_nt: TGCAGTGCTAGAGCGGCACTCCGGGACGGTCCGTTCTTC

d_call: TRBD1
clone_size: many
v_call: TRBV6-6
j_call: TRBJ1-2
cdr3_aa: CASSTRTGENYGYTF
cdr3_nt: TGTGCCAGCAGTACCCGGACAGGGGAAAACTATGGCTACACCTTC

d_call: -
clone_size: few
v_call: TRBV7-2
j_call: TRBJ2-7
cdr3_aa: CASSLGYTRNYEQYF
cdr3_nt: TGTGCCAGCAGCTTAGGGTATACTCGGAACTACGAGCAGTACTTC

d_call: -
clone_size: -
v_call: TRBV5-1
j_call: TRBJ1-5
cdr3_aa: CASSLGDTGQPQHF
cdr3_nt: TGCGCCAGCAGCTTGGGGGACACGGGACAGCCCCAGCATTTT

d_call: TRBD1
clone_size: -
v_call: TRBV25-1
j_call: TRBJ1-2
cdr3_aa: CASGQGAGYGYTF
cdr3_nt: TGTGCCAGCGGGCAGGGGGCCGGCTATGGCTACACCTTC

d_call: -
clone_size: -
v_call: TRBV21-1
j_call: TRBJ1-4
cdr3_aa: CASSDWDRGRTEREKLFF
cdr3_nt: TGTGCCAGCAGCGACTGGGACAGGGGGCGCACGGAACGGGAAAAACTGTTTTTT

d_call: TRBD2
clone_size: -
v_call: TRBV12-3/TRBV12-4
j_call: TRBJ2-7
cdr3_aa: CASSFSGPSYNEQYF
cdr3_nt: TGTGCCAGCAGTTTTAGCGGGCCTTCCTACAATGAGCAGTACTTC

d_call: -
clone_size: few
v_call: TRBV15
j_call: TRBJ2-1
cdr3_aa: CATSKTNSVPYNEQFF
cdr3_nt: TGTGCCACCAGCAAAACGAATAGCGTACCTTACAATGAGCAGTTCTTC

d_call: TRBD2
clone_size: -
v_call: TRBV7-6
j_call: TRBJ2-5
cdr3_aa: CASSLEVAGGVETQYF
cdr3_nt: TGTGCCAGCAGCTTAGAGGTAGCGGGAGGGGTAGAGACCCAGTACTTC

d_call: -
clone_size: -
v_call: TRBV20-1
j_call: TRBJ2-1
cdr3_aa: CSASSRTQGEQFF
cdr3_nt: TGCAGTGCTAGTAGCCGGACCCAGGGGGAGCAGTTCTTC

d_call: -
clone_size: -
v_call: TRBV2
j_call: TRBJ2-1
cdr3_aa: CACSYQSGSYNEQFF
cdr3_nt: TGTGCCTGCAGCTACCAGAGCGGAAGTTACAATGAGCAGTTCTTC

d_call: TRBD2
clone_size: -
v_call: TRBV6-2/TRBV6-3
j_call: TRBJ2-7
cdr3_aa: CASSRSGSGSYEQYF
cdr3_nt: TGTGCCAGCAGCCGTAGCGGGAGTGGCTCCTACGAGCAGTACTTC

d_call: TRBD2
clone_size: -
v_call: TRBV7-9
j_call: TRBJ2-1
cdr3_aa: CASNHLGTSDYNEQFF
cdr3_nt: TGTGCCAGCAACCACCTTGGGACTAGTGACTACAATGAGCAGTTCTTC

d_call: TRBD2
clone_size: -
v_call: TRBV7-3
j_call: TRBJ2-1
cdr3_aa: CASSLVGGGQFF
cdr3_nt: TGTGCCAGCAGCTTAGTCGGGGGGGGGCAGTTCTTC

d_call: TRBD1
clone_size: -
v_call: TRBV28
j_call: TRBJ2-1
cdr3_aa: CASSPTGFNYNEQFF
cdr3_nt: TGTGCCAGCAGTCCGACAGGGTTTAACTACAATGAGCAGTTCTTC

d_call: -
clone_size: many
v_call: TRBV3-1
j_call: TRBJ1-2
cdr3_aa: CASSPRGYGYTF
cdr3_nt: TGTGCCAGCAGCCCTCGGGGATATGGCTACACCTTC

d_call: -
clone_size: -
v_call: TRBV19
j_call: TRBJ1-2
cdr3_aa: CASSIADDRYYGYTF
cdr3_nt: TGTGCCAGTAGTATCGCCGACGACAGGTACTATGGCTACACCTTC

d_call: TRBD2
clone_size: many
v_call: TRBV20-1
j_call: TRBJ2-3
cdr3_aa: CSASGLAGGLADTQYF
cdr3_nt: TGCAGTGCTTCGGGACTAGCGGGAGGGTTGGCAGATACGCAGTATTTT

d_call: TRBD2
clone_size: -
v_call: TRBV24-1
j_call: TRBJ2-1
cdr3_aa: CATSGLAVGRDEQFF
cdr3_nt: TGTGCCACCAGTGGGCTAGCGGTAGGTAGGGATGAGCAGTTCTTC

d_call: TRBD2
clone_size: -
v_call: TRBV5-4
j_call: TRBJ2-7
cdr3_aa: CASSAVPSGTYEQYF
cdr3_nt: TGTGCCAGCAGCGCGGTCCCTAGCGGGACCTACGAGCAGTACTTC

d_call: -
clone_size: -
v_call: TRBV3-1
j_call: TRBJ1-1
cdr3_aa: CASSQGGILNTEAFF
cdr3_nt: TGTGCCAGCAGCCAAGGAGGCATTCTGAACACTGAAGCTTTCTTT

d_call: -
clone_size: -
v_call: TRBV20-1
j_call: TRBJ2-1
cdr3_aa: CSPPTYNEQFF
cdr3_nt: TGCAGCCCCCCGACGTACAATGAGCAGTTCTTC

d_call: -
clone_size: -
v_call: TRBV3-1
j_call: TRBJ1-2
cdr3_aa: CASSPLGEGSLYGYTF
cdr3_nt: TGTGCCAGCAGCCCCCTGGGAGAGGGATCCCTTTATGGCTACACCTTC

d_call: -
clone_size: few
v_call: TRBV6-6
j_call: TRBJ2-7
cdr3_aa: CASSFDSYAYEQYF
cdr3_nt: TGTGCCAGCAGCTTCGACAGTTATGCCTACGAGCAGTACTTC